This passage covers 6 T cell receptor beta chains from one sample sequenced in a study of cytomegalovirus exposure and HLA in healthy donors. The PCR employed 60 Vbeta primers together with 13 Jbeta primers. Libraries were prepared by immunoSEQ multiplex PCR; TCRdb keeps only in-frame clonotypes and omits some of them. The sample holds around 220,000 clones, roughly four fifths seen once. Input material: PBMCs. The receptors here all came from a girl aged 2 to 10 in good health and CMV-seronegative.

The chain uses TRBV11-2 and TRBJ2-5, with no clear D. The CDR3 contains 12 residues. Germline assignment: CDR1 SGHAT and CDR2 FQNNGV. V lost 2 bases and J lost 4, with 5 bases in between. This chain's CDR3 is CASSLTGETQYF. The CDR3 DNA reads as TGTGCCAGCAGCTTAACCGGAGAGACCCAGTACTTC.

V and J are TRBV9 and TRBJ1-3, with D unclear. The CDR3 extends over 15 amino acids. The ends were cut back, 0 bases at V and 0 bases at J, with 7 bases in the middle. Per germline, CDR1 SGDLS and CDR2 YYNGEE. DNA for the CDR3: TGTGCCAGCAGCGTAGGTATCAGCTCTGGAAACACCATATATTTT. Its protein is CASSVGISSGNTIYF.

This rearrangement joins TRBV7-2 to TRBJ1-3; possibly TRBD1 for D (6 bases). Trimming removed 5 bases at V and 1 base at J, with 15 bases between. CDR3 length equals 16 residues. Germline lookup yields CDR1 SGHTA and CDR2 FQGNSA. CDR3 in DNA: TGTGCCAGCAGCACTAGATGGGGGCGGTCTGGAAACACCATATATTTT. It translates to CASSTRWGRSGNTIYF.

The genes are TRBV6-5 and TRBJ1-5, with TRBD1 identical over 9 bases. Germline values: CDR1 MNHEY, CDR2 SVGAGI. CDR3 length equals 15 residues. Germline trimming cut 4 bases from V and 2 bases from J; bases unmatched to any gene: 3. The CDR3 sequence is CASSLTGGGNQPQHF. Written as DNA, the CDR3 is TGTGCCAGCAGTTTGACAGGGGGGGGCAATCAGCCCCAGCATTTT.

The rearrangement links TRBV12-5 to TRBJ1-5; 7 bases agree with TRBD1. V was clipped by 4 bases and J by 4 bases; unmatched bases: 10. Looked up from germline, CDR1 is LGHNT and CDR2 is FRNRAP. The CDR3 has 16 amino acids. The CDR3 DNA sequence: TGTGCTAGTGGTTCCTCTCCAGGGGGTGTGAATCAGCCCCAGCATTTT. It encodes CASGSSPGGVNQPQHF.

The chain carries TRBV14 and TRBJ2-1; 7 bases are a match to TRBD1. The CDR3 is made up of 14 amino acids. Germline V lookup: CDR1 SGHDN, CDR2 FVKESK. Trimming took 0 bases from V and 8 from J; bases not matched to a gene: 4. The chain's CDR3 is CASSQDEGAYEQFF. The DNA for the CDR3 is TGTGCCAGCAGCCAAGATGAGGGGGCTTATGAGCAGTTCTTC.